This entry concerns a single T cell receptor beta chain. What it recognizes is unknown. Other DNA sequences in this sample translate to the same CDR3. The protocol was immunoSEQ multiplex PCR, while the TCRdb copy is restricted to in-frame clones and leaves out a portion. This sample has over 130,000 clones, with around nine tenths found just once. Trimming removed 0 bases from V and 9 bases from J, with 3 bases in between. The CDR3 sequence is 11 residues long. Germline lookup yields CDR1 ENHRY and CDR2 SYGVKD. This sample is drawn from a study of T cell responses to AZD1222 COVID-19 vaccine. Study-level points and caveats: Increases in Spike-specific TCR breadth and depth were seen after two AZD1222 doses.

This TCR came from an adult in good health. The V call is TRBV10-3, the J call TRBJ1-5, with D hard to call. The sequencing here drew on peripheral blood, taken on day 0 of AZD1222 vaccination. DNA of the CDR3: TGTGCCATCAGTGAGTCCCGGCCCCAGCATTTT. It yields the protein CAISESRPQHF.